Sequencing of this T cell receptor beta chain was carried out in a study of blood T cell repertoires in COVID-19. Study summary: COVID-19 samples collected from the United States, Italy and Spain covered acute and convalescent phases. PBMCs, B-cell-depleted T cells, or T cells provided the cDNA or gDNA that made up the material.

Looked up from germline, CDR1 is MDHEN and CDR2 is SYDVKM. The CDR3 runs 14 residues. V was clipped by 6 bases and J by 4 bases; unmatched bases: 4. Methods used by the authors: The assay estimated nucleated cells by amplifying reference gene primers. This table comes from immunoSEQ multiplex PCR, and its TCRdb copy is limited to in-frame clones, with some not included. Clonal size and the V and J genes are those of that table, whereas D and trimming came from the DNA. The table has some 77,000 clones, around 91% seen once. The sequence derives from an elderly woman with active or convalescent COVID-19. The sequencing input was peripheral blood. J is TRBJ2-7 and V is TRBV28, with TRBD1 identical over 12 bases. Written as DNA, the CDR3 is TGTGCCAGCAGACCGGGACAGGGGGCTTACGAGCAGTACTTC. Its protein product is CASRPGQGAYEQYF.